What follows are 27 T cell receptor beta chains derived from one specimen sequenced in a study of human T cells and chemical hapten exposure. One entry per CDR3 protein, called by TCRdb with MiXCR from the RACE reads. The repertoire holds fewer than 150,000 distinct CDR3 sequences, 12% seen once, with around 1.4% in the top ten. Indicated time point: patch test 2, 6 weeks after DPC sensitization. Regarding treatment: therapeutic diphenylcyclopropenone sensitization with weekly scalp DPC. Sequences were derived from whole blood, sampled in connection with sensitization to the hapten diphenylcyclopropenone (DPC). Receptor source: a woman aged 45-59 years with alopecia areata. Some clones in this sample may be carry-over from other donors' samples.

This clonotype was detected only a few times. V and J are TRBV29-1 and TRBJ2-6; unclear D gene. This CDR3 region has 14 residues. Germline V CDR1 and CDR2: SQVTM, ANQGSEA. Trimming left V 4 bases short and J 0 bases short, with 7 bases between. The CDR3 bases are TGCAGCGTTGGGAAGAGCTCTGGGGCCAACGTCCTGACTTTC. Its protein is CSVGKSSGANVLTF.

This clonotype was seen more than once but under ten times. The chain couples TRBV6-5 to TRBJ2-7; possibly TRBD2 for D (6 bases). Germline CDR1 reads MNHEY; CDR2 reads SVGAGI. The CDR3 is 11 residues long. Trimming cost V 11 bases and J 3 bases, with 11 bases left between them. The CDR3, as DNA: TGTGCCGTAACGGGGGTCTACGAGCAGTACTTC. It is translated as CAVTGVYEQYF.

V is TRBV2 and J is TRBJ2-3; weak D call: TRBD2 (6 bases). V shed 4 bases and J shed 2 bases, with 13 bases lying between them. From germline, CDR1 is SNHLY and CDR2 FYNNEI. The CDR3 is made up of 15 amino acids. CDR3 protein: CASSALATTTDTQYF. CDR3 DNA sequence: TGTGCCAGCAGTGCCCTAGCGACGACCACAGATACGCAGTATTTT.

This rearrangement joins TRBV11-2 to TRBJ2-7; 8 bases match TRBD2. Germline V gives CDR1 SGHAT, CDR2 FQNNGV. V was clipped by 3 bases and J by 2 bases; unmatched bases: 6. This CDR3 is built from 15 residues. The CDR3 protein is CASSLYGTRAYEQYF. In nucleotides, the CDR3 is TGTGCCAGCAGCTTGTACGGGACTAGGGCCTACGAGCAGTACTTC.

V and J are TRBV3-1 and TRBJ1-1, with 7 bases aligning to TRBD1. After removal of 6 bases from V and 5 bases from J, the junction contained 9 bases not matched to a gene. Germline V lookup: CDR1 LGHDT, CDR2 YNNKEL (reference sequence). The CDR3 consists of 14 residues. The CDR3 sequence: CASRPTGMETEAFF. The CDR3, as DNA: TGTGCCAGCAGGCCGACAGGGATGGAAACTGAAGCTTTCTTT.

The chain joins TRBV7-8 to TRBJ2-1; possible D gene TRBD2, 6 bases. The CDR3 is 14 amino acids. The ends were cut back, 1 base at V and 7 bases at J, with 11 bases in the middle. Germline assignment: CDR1 SGHVS and CDR2 FQNEAQ. Written as DNA, the CDR3 is TGTGCCAGCAGCTTAGGCGGGGCGGGGAATGAGCAGTTCTTC. Translating gives CASSLGGAGNEQFF.

This clonotype was counted at least ten times. This chain links TRBV20-1 with TRBJ1-5; TRBD1 matches 8 bases. J lost 0 bases, V lost 0 bases, and 13 bases had no gene match. The germline V gene encodes CDR1 DFQATT and CDR2 SNEGSKA (reference sequence). CDR3 length: 19 amino acids. The CDR3 sequence: CSARDRGRGLVYSNQPQHF. The CDR3 region has the DNA TGCAGTGCTAGAGATAGGGGCAGGGGGCTTGTTTATAGCAATCAGCCCCAGCATTTT.

This clonotype was detected ten times or more. This chain connects TRBV27 to TRBJ1-2; D is undetermined. From germline, CDR1 is MNHEY and CDR2 SMNVEV (reference sequence). The germline V and J ends were trimmed by 5 bases and 1 base, with 8 bases remaining between them. This CDR3 has 13 amino acids. The CDR3 region is CASSRADNYGYTF. The CDR3 region has the DNA TGTGCCAGCAGTCGGGCGGATAACTATGGCTACACCTTC.

This clonotype was counted a few times. The genes are TRBV6-6 and TRBJ2-6, with TRBD2 matching over 7 bases. The germline CDR1 and CDR2 sequences are MNHNY and SVGAGI (reference sequence). The trim removed 5 bases at V and 0 bases at J, leaving 7 bases unmatched. This CDR3 contains 17 residues. The CDR3 nucleotides are TGTGCCAGCAGTGGAACTCGCGGGGGCTCTGGGGCCAACGTCCTGACTTTC. This translates into CASSGTRGGSGANVLTF.

V usage is TRBV7-6 and J usage is TRBJ2-2; 14 bases are a match to TRBD2. V trimming: 5 bases; J trimming: 5 bases; junction bases outside the gene matches: 16. This CDR3 is built from 20 residues. The germline gives CDR1 SGHVS, CDR2 FNYEAQ. CDR3: CASSPLPRGRLAGGTGELFF. The CDR3 coding sequence is TGTGCCAGCAGCCCCCTTCCTAGAGGGCGACTAGCGGGAGGGACCGGGGAGCTGTTTTTT.

This clonotype was seen a few times. The chain recombines TRBV12-3 or TRBV12-4 with TRBJ2-7; D is possibly TRBD2 (6 bases). The germline V and J ends were trimmed by 5 bases and 0 bases, with 20 bases remaining between them. The CDR3 totals 17 residues. The CDR3 loop reads CASSPRLGAGSSYEQYF. The CDR3 DNA sequence: TGTGCCAGCAGTCCTCGCTTGGGAGCGGGCAGCTCCTACGAGCAGTACTTC.

The rearrangement links TRBV2 to TRBJ1-5; a weak D match, TRBD1 (5 bases). CDR1 and CDR2 (germline): SNHLY, FYNNEI. This CDR3 has 14 residues. Trimming left V 3 bases short and J 3 bases short, with 9 bases between. CDR3 protein: CASSDRQFNQPQHF. Here the CDR3 DNA reads TGTGCCAGCAGTGACCGACAGTTCAATCAGCCCCAGCATTTT.

This clonotype was observed at least ten times. V gene TRBV7-2 combines with J gene TRBJ1-1, with 9 bases matching TRBD1. Losses at the gene ends were 2 bases for V and 3 bases for J; bases not matched to a gene: 7. Germline V gene data show CDR1 as SGHTA and CDR2 as FQGNSA. This CDR3 region has 16 residues. This CDR3 is CASSLMTGGGHTEAFF. DNA for the CDR3: TGTGCCAGCAGCTTAATGACAGGGGGTGGGCACACTGAAGCTTTCTTT. Drawing the rest from reference TRBV7-2 and TRBJ1-1, the complete variable domain is GAGVSQSPSNKVTEKGKDVELRCDPISGHTALYWYRQSLGQGLEFLIYFQGNSAPDKSGLPSDRFSAERTGGSVSTLTIQRTQQEDSAVYLCASSLMTGGGHTEAFFGQGTRLTVV.

This clonotype was seen repeatedly, ten times or more. The chain is built from TRBV29-1 and TRBJ1-2; the D is unclear. CDR1 is SQVTM and CDR2 is ANQGSEA in the germline V gene. V was shortened by 3 bases and J by 4 bases, with 15 bases between the two germline ends. CDR3 length: 14 residues. CDR3 coding DNA: TGCAGCGTTGATCGCTTGTCCAACACCTATGGCTACACCTTC. This encodes CSVDRLSNTYGYTF.

V gene TRBV28 combines with J gene TRBJ1-2; no firm D call. Between the trimmed V and J ends, which lost 5 bases and 0 bases, there was a span of 7 bases. CDR3 length: 13 residues. CDR1 MDHEN and CDR2 SYDVKM come from the germline V gene. CDR3 residues: CASSVPANYGYTF. The DNA for the CDR3 is TGTGCCAGCAGTGTGCCGGCTAACTATGGCTACACCTTC.

This chain's CDR3 is CSVQQGLGQPQHF. CDR3 in DNA: TGCAGCGTTCAACAGGGCCTCGGTCAGCCCCAGCATTTT. The J gene is TRBJ1-5, the V gene TRBV29-1; D perhaps matches TRBD1 (6 bases). V lost 5 bases and J 6 bases, leaving 14 bases between the germline ends. This CDR3 is built from 13 residues. In germline, CDR1 is SQVTM, CDR2 ANQGSEA.

The chain uses TRBV6-6 and TRBJ1-3, with D maybe TRBD1 (5 bases). V shed 2 bases and J shed 5 bases, with 16 bases lying between them. The V gene's germline CDR1 is MNHNY and CDR2 SVGAGI (reference sequence). The CDR3 length is 16 residues. Written as DNA, the CDR3 is TGTGCCAGCAGTTACCCCCGGGACGGATTTAGAAACACCATATATTTT. Translating gives CASSYPRDGFRNTIYF.

The rearrangement joins TRBV3-1 to TRBJ2-3; tentatively, D is TRBD1 (5 bases). Germline V gene lookup returns CDR1 LGHDT and CDR2 YNNKEL (reference sequence). Trimming cost V 4 bases and J 2 bases, with 7 bases left between them. CDR3 length equals 13 residues. CDR3 amino acids: CASSLGDTDTQYF. CDR3 coding DNA: TGTGCCAGCAGCCTAGGGGACACAGATACGCAGTATTTT.

This clonotype has ten or more counts. The chain is built from TRBV4-2 and TRBJ1-4, with D unresolved. The CDR3 is 18 residues long. Germline assignment: CDR1 LGHNA and CDR2 YNFKEQ. V was shortened by 1 base and J by 0 bases, with 15 bases between the two germline ends. The CDR3 loop is CASSQGDAVAATNEKLFF. The CDR3 DNA reads as TGTGCCAGCAGCCAAGGGGATGCGGTGGCTGCAACTAATGAAAAACTGTTTTTT.

The gene calls are TRBV10-3 and TRBJ1-5; D might be TRBD1 (5 bases). The ends were cut back, 2 bases at V and 2 bases at J, with 7 bases in the middle. Per the germline V gene, CDR1 is ENHRY and CDR2 is SYGVKD. The CDR3 totals 14 residues. Here the CDR3 DNA reads TGTGCCATCAGTGAGGGGGCGGGCAATCAGCCCCAGCATTTT. Translating it yields CAISEGAGNQPQHF.

This clonotype was seen at least ten times. As DNA, the CDR3 is TGTGCCAGCACTAAACGAAACAGGGGATGGGGGCCCCAGCATTTT. It specifies CASTKRNRGWGPQHF. The V gene is TRBV28, the J gene TRBJ1-5; TRBD1 matches at 7 bases. Germline lookup yields CDR1 MDHEN and CDR2 SYDVKM. Trimming cost V 7 bases and J 9 bases; bases outside gene matches: 15. The length of the CDR3 is 15 residues.

The genes are TRBV7-2 and TRBJ2-7, with 9 bases identical to TRBD2. V lost 3 bases and J lost 2; bases outside the gene matches: 14. Germline V gene lookup returns CDR1 SGHTA and CDR2 FQGNSA. This CDR3 has 18 residues. The DNA of the CDR3 is TGTGCCAGCAGCTTGGAGGGGCAAAGGACTAGCGCCGCCTACGAGCAGTACTTC. This translates into CASSLEGQRTSAAYEQYF.

This clonotype was recorded at least ten times. The chain combines TRBV5-1 with TRBJ2-3; 7 bases are a match to TRBD1. The CDR3 loop spans 16 amino acids. Germline-derived CDR1 and CDR2 are SGHRS and YFSETQ. V dropped 2 bases and J dropped 2; count of bases not matched to a gene: 8. The CDR3, as DNA: TGCGCCAGCAGCTTACAGGGGCTACCCCCCACAGATACGCAGTATTTT. It yields the protein CASSLQGLPPTDTQYF.

This clonotype has at least ten counts. V is TRBV20-1 and J is TRBJ2-3; unclear D gene. Trimming removed 6 bases from V and 2 bases from J, with 15 bases in between. Germline V gene lookup returns CDR1 DFQATT and CDR2 SNEGSKA (reference sequence). There are 14 residues in the CDR3. CDR3 sequence reads: CSAPPMGSTDTQYF. The CDR3 DNA sequence: TGCAGTGCGCCCCCGATGGGGTCCACAGATACGCAGTATTTT.

With respect to this clonotype: A much larger clone lies one base from this, so it may be a read error. The V call is TRBV5-1, the J call TRBJ1-5; D not resolved. From germline, CDR1 is SGHRS and CDR2 YFSETQ. This CDR3 has 13 amino acids. The CDR3 nucleotides are TGCGCCAGCAGCTTTAGTAGCAATCAGACCCAGCATTTT. This encodes CASSFSSNQTQHF.

This chain links TRBV7-2 with TRBJ2-4; tentative D call: TRBD2 (6 bases). Between the trimmed V and J ends, which lost 1 base and 5 bases, there was a span of 9 bases. CDR3 length equals 14 residues. In germline, CDR1 is SGHTA, CDR2 FQGNSA. CDR3 nucleotides: TGTGCCAGCAGCTTAGGGAGGGCCCAAAACATTCAGTACTTC. This codes for CASSLGRAQNIQYF.

Many counts were recorded for this clonotype. The chain is built from TRBV12-3 or TRBV12-4 and TRBJ2-5; tentatively, D is TRBD1 (5 bases). CDR3 size: 13 residues. The ends were cut back, 3 bases at V and 2 bases at J, with 7 bases in the middle. The CDR3 bases are TGTGCCAGCAGTTTTTCAGGGCAAGAGACCCAGTACTTC. It is translated as CASSFSGQETQYF.